This T cell receptor beta chain was captured by sequencing in a study of control samples from healthy donors and cancer patients. TCRdb keeps only in-frame clones here, not all; method: immunoSEQ multiplex PCR. Here the sample spans 100,000 to 150,000 clones, 88% being singletons. Sequences were obtained from blood. The clonotype originates from a man in his fifties in good health.

The CDR3, as DNA: TGCAGCGTGGATGGACAGGGGCAAGAAAAACTGTTTTTT. Translation gives CSVDGQGQEKLFF. The V call is TRBV29-1, the J call TRBJ1-4; TRBD1 aligns across 9 bases. Trimming took 6 bases from V and 8 from J; bases not matched to a gene: 7. Germline values: CDR1 SQVTM, CDR2 ANQGSEA. The CDR3 has 13 residues.